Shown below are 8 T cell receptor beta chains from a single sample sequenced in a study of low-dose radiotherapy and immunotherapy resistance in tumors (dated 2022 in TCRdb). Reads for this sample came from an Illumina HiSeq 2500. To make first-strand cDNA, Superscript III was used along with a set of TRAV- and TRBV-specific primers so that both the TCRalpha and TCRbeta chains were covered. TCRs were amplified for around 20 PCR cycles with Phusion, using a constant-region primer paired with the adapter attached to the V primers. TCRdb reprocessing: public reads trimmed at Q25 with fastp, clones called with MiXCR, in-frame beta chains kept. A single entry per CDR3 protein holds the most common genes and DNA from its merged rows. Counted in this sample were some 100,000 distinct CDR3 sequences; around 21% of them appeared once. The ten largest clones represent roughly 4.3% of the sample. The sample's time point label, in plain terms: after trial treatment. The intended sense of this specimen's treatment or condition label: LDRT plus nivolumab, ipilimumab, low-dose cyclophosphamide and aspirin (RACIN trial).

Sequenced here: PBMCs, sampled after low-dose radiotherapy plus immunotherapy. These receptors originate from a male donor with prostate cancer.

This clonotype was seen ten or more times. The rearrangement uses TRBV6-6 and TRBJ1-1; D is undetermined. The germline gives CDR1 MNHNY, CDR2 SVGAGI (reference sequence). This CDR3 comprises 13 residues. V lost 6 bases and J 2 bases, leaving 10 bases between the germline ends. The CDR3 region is CASSAEANTEAFF. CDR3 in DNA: TGTGCCAGCAGCGCGGAGGCTAACACTGAAGCTTTCTTT.

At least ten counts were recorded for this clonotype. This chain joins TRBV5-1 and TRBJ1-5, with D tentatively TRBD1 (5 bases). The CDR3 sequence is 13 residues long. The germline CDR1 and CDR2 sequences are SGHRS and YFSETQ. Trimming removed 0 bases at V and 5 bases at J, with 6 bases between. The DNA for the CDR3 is TGCGCCAGCAGCTTGGAGACAGATCAGCCCCAGCATTTT. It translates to CASSLETDQPQHF.

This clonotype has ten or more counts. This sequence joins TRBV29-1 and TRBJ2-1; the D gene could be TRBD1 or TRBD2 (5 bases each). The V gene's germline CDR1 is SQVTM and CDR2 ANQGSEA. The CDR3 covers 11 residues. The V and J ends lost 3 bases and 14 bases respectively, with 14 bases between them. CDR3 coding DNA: TGCAGCGTTGACGCCGGCCTGGGGGAGTTCTTC. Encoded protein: CSVDAGLGEFF.

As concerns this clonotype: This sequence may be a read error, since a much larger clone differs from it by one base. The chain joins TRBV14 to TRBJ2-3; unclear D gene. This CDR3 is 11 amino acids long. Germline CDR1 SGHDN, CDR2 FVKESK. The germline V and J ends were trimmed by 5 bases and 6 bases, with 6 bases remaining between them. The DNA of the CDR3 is TGTGCCAGCAGCTTCGCGGATACGCAGTATTTT. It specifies CASSFADTQYF.

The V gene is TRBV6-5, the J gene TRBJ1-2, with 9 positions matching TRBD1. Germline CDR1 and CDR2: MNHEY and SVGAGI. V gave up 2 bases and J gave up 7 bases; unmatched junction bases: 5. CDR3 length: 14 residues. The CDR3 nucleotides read TGTGCCAGCAGTTACACGACAGGGGGTGGTGGCTACACCTTC. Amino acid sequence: CASSYTTGGGGYTF.

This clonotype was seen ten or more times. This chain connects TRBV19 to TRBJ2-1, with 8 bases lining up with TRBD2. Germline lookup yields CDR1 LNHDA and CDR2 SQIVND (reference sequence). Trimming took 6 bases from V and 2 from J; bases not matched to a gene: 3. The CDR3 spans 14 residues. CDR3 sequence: CASRDGRAYNEQFF. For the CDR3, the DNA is TGTGCCAGTAGGGACGGGAGGGCCTACAATGAGCAGTTCTTC.

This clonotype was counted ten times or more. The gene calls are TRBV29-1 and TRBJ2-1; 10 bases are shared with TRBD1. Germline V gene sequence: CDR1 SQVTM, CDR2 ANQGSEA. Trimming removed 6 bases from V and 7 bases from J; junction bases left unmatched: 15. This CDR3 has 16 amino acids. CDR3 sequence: CSVAPTRDRGLNEQFF. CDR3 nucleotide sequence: TGCAGCGTCGCCCCCACCCGGGACAGGGGCCTGAATGAGCAGTTCTTC.

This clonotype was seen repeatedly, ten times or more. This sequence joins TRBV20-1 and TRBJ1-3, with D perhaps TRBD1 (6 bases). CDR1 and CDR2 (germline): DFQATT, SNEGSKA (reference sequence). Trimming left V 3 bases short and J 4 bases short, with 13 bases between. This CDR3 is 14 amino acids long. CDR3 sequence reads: CSASSPGEGNTIYF. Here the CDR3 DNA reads TGCAGTGCTAGCAGTCCAGGGGAAGGAAACACCATATATTTT.